These 8 T cell receptor beta chains were sequenced from one sample in a study of shared clonotypes between healthy human individuals. Naive CD8 populations comprised CD45RO-negative cells positively selected for CCR7, excluding terminally differentiated effector memory CD45RA+ cells. Only in-frame clones appear in the TCRdb table, and some are missing; sequencing was by immunoSEQ multiplex PCR. The profile shows around 2.1 million clones, 85% to 95% of them singletons. The sample taken for sequencing was naive CD8+ T cells from PBMCs. The receptors shown here come from a man between 18 and 35 years old in good health. Some clones in this sample may be carry-over from other donors' samples.

J is TRBJ2-7 and V is TRBV27; D tentatively reads TRBD1 or TRBD2 (5 bases each). V was trimmed by 5 bases and J by 0 bases, leaving 11 bases between them. The germline V gene encodes CDR1 MNHEY and CDR2 SMNVEV (reference sequence). This CDR3 has 14 amino acids. This CDR3 reads CASSVRDRSYEQYF. CDR3 nucleotides: TGTGCCAGCAGTGTGAGGGACCGCTCCTACGAGCAGTACTTC.

The rearrangement joins TRBV9 to TRBJ2-2; possible D gene TRBD1, 5 bases. The V gene lost 3 bases and the J gene lost 7 bases, with 16 bases spanning the gap. Germline-derived CDR1 and CDR2 are SGDLS and YYNGEE. The CDR3 runs 15 residues. CDR3 coding DNA: TGTGCCAGCAGCGGGCGTGAGTCTAGGGGCGGGGAGCTGTTTTTT. It yields the protein CASSGRESRGGELFF. The full variable domain, its missing parts supplied by reference TRBV9 and TRBJ2-2, is DSGVTQTPKHLITATGQRVTLRCSPRSGDLSVYWYQQSLDQGLQFLIQYYNGEERAKGNILERFSAQQFPDLHSELNLSSLELGDSALYFCASSGRESRGGELFFGEGSRLTVL.

This clone has just one count. V usage is TRBV5-1 and J usage is TRBJ1-2; TRBD1 is a possible D gene (5 bases). Germline V gene lookup returns CDR1 SGHRS and CDR2 YFSETQ. V lost 4 bases to trimming and J lost 3 bases, with 19 bases between them. The CDR3 loop spans 16 amino acids. CDR3 amino acids: CASSPTRGGSYYGYTF. CDR3 in DNA: TGCGCCAGCAGCCCCACACGGGGGGGGTCCTACTATGGCTACACCTTC.

This chain joins TRBV2 and TRBJ1-1; perhaps TRBD1 as D (5 bases). The germline V and J ends were trimmed by 3 bases and 0 bases, with 8 bases remaining between them. Germline CDR1 SNHLY, CDR2 FYNNEI. There are 14 residues in the CDR3. Here the CDR3 reads CASSEGRVNTEAFF. The CDR3 DNA reads as TGTGCCAGCAGTGAGGGCAGGGTGAACACTGAAGCTTTCTTT.

The chain carries TRBV7-9 and TRBJ2-1; 8 bases match TRBD2. The V gene end was trimmed by 7 bases and the J gene end by 2 bases; junction bases not matched to a gene: 16. Germline CDR1 is SEHNR and CDR2 is FQNEAQ (reference sequence). The CDR3 runs to 18 residues. The CDR3 region is CASTLPPVLAVAYNEQFF. The CDR3 region has the DNA TGTGCCAGCACCCTGCCCCCAGTACTAGCGGTAGCCTACAATGAGCAGTTCTTC.

The chain is built from TRBV7-9 and TRBJ2-7; D call uncertain. The V end lost 1 base, the J end lost 5 bases, and 6 bases lay between the germline ends. Germline V gene data show CDR1 as SEHNR and CDR2 as FQNEAQ (reference sequence). The CDR3 consists of 12 residues. CDR3 in amino acids: CASSLGNDEQYF. The DNA of the CDR3 is TGTGCCAGCAGCTTAGGGAACGACGAGCAGTACTTC.

The chain uses TRBV4-3 and TRBJ1-4; 10 bases align to TRBD1. CDR1 is LGHNA and CDR2 is YSLEER in the germline V gene. With V trimmed by 5 bases and J by 6 bases, 3 bases remained unmatched. CDR3 length: 14 residues. This CDR3 is CASSYGTGDEKLFF. The CDR3, as DNA: TGCGCCAGCAGCTACGGGACAGGGGATGAAAAACTGTTTTTT.

This chain joins TRBV29-1 and TRBJ1-2, with 7 positions matching TRBD1. There are 14 residues in the CDR3. Germline V lookup: CDR1 SQVTM, CDR2 ANQGSEA. The junction had 9 bases not matched to a gene; V was cut back by 4 bases and J by 4 bases. The CDR3 bases are TGCAGCGTTGGCCGGGACAGCCTTGGCTATGGCTACACCTTC. This gives the protein CSVGRDSLGYGYTF.